The 28 T cell receptor beta chains given below trace back to one sample, sequenced in a study of CD8 T cells in Susac syndrome. Random hexamers were used to reverse transcribe the RNA input (0.5 to 1 ug). TCRdb reprocessed the immunoSEQ multiplex PCR reads with MiXCR, giving one entry per CDR3 protein. This sample yields approximately 180,000 distinct CDR3 sequences, of which 93% are seen a single time; under 0.095% belongs to the top ten. The sequencing input was CD4+ T cells from PBMCs. Every receptor here comes from a human donor with multiple sclerosis.

The chain is built from TRBV4-1 and TRBJ1-2; 7 nucleotides agree with TRBD1. The CDR3 covers 15 residues. J was trimmed by 3 bases and V by 1 base; bases with no gene match: 5. Germline loops: CDR1 MGHRA, CDR2 YSYEKL. CDR3 protein: CASSQVDRADYGYTF. DNA of the CDR3: TGCGCCAGCAGCCAAGTTGACAGGGCCGACTATGGCTACACCTTC.

This sequence joins TRBV12-3 or TRBV12-4 and TRBJ1-1; D gene ambiguous. Trimming took 6 bases from V and 2 from J, leaving 13 bases between them. CDR3 length: 14 residues. This CDR3 reads CASSFRTENTEAFF. CDR3 in DNA: TGTGCCAGCAGCTTCCGGACGGAAAACACTGAAGCTTTCTTT.

The gene calls are TRBV18 and TRBJ2-1; perhaps TRBD2 as D (7 bases). CDR1 is KGHSH and CDR2 is LQKENI in the germline V gene. The CDR3 covers 15 residues. Trimming shortened V by 3 bases and J by 6 bases, and 15 bases separated the two germline ends. The CDR3 nucleotides read TGTGCCAGCTCACCCCTCGGGGGGCAGGGCAATGAGCAGTTCTTC. Encoded protein: CASSPLGGQGNEQFF.

The CDR3 is CSASNAEGYNEQFF. The CDR3 DNA reads TGCAGTGCTAGCAACGCTGAGGGGTACAATGAGCAGTTCTTC. J is TRBJ2-1 and V is TRBV20-1; the D call may be TRBD1 or TRBD2 (5 bases each). The CDR3 is made up of 14 amino acids. Deletions cut 3 bases from V and 4 bases from J, with 13 bases between. Germline-derived CDR1 and CDR2 are DFQATT and SNEGSKA (reference sequence).

This clonotype was detected a few times. J is TRBJ2-1 and V is TRBV18; D is unclear. CDR3 length equals 14 residues. CDR1 and CDR2 from the germline V gene are KGHSH and LQKENI. Trimming cost V 4 bases and J 5 bases, with 12 bases left between them. This CDR3 reads CASSLLGGDNEQFF. The CDR3 DNA reads as TGTGCCAGCTCACTTCTAGGTGGGGACAATGAGCAGTTCTTC.

This chain uses TRBV9 with TRBJ2-3; 9 bases line up with TRBD2. This CDR3 has 17 residues. CDR1 SGDLS and CDR2 YYNGEE come from the germline V gene. V trimming: 3 bases; J trimming: 4 bases; junction bases outside the gene matches: 12. DNA for the CDR3: TGTGCCAGCAGCGGTGGGACTAGCAGAAAGTGGGCAGATACGCAGTATTTT. This codes for CASSGGTSRKWADTQYF.

This clonotype was counted a single time. The gene calls are TRBV20-1 and TRBJ2-1; D may correspond to TRBD1 or TRBD2 (5 bases each). The CDR3 covers 15 residues. Trimming stripped 7 bases from V and 6 bases from J, with 22 bases between. Germline CDR1 is DFQATT and CDR2 is SNEGSKA (reference sequence). CDR3 region: CSVNSLVGVRNEQFF. Written as DNA, the CDR3 is TGCAGTGTAAACTCACTAGTGGGGGTACGCAATGAGCAGTTCTTC.

This chain uses TRBV4-3 with TRBJ2-5; TRBD2 aligns across 13 bases. Germline CDR1 reads LGHNA; CDR2 reads YSLEER. The CDR3 contains 15 residues. Trimming at V came to 4 bases and at J to 4 bases, leaving 3 bases not matched to a gene. The CDR3 sequence is CASSPGTSGTETQYF. CDR3 nucleotides: TGCGCCAGCAGCCCCGGGACTAGCGGGACAGAGACCCAGTACTTC.

This clonotype showed up just once. The chain uses TRBV2 and TRBJ1-5; 9 nucleotides line up with TRBD1. Trimming removed 1 base from V and 6 bases from J; junction bases left unmatched: 4. The CDR3 totals 15 residues. In germline, CDR1 is SNHLY, CDR2 FYNNEI. The CDR3 DNA sequence: TGTGCCAGCAGTGAAGAACAGGGGGCGAGTCAGCCCCAGCATTTT. Amino acids: CASSEEQGASQPQHF.

This clonotype was picked up one time. The CDR3 DNA reads TGTGCCAGCAGCTCCCCGACTAGACAGTACACAGATACGCAGTATTTT. This sequence encodes CASSSPTRQYTDTQYF. The chain recombines TRBV7-9 with TRBJ2-3, with a tentative D call TRBD2 (6 bases). Germline-derived CDR1 and CDR2 are SEHNR and FQNEAQ (reference sequence). V shed 4 bases and J shed 2 bases, with 16 bases lying between them. The CDR3 is 16 amino acids.

The chain combines TRBV10-3 with TRBJ2-3, with TRBD2 identical over 11 bases. This CDR3 region has 15 residues. Germline V lookup: CDR1 ENHRY, CDR2 SYGVKD. V was pared by 5 bases and J by 6 bases, with 7 bases of the junction left unmatched. The CDR3 spells CAISLTSGSEDTQYF. Here the CDR3 DNA reads TGTGCCATCAGTTTAACTAGCGGGAGTGAGGATACGCAGTATTTT.

With regard to this clonotype: A junction end diverges from the germline sequence, so it may reflect a read error. The V gene is TRBV3-1, the J gene TRBJ2-5; unclear D gene. Germline V lookup: CDR1 LGHDT, CDR2 YNNKEL (reference sequence). The CDR3 loop spans 12 amino acids. The CDR3 coding sequence is TGTGCCAGAAGCCTGCACGGGGAGACCCAGTACTTC. Residues: CARSLHGETQYF.

The chain links TRBV5-1 to TRBJ2-1; D tentatively fits TRBD1 or TRBD2 (6 bases each). The CDR3 consists of 14 residues. The V gene lost 4 bases and the J gene lost 9 bases, with 17 bases spanning the gap. CDR1 is SGHRS, CDR2 YFSETQ, per germline. CDR3 nucleotide sequence: TGCGCCAGCAGCCCACAGGGAGGAGGGGGTGAGCAGTTCTTC. Translation gives CASSPQGGGGEQFF.

This rearrangement joins TRBV24-1 to TRBJ2-7; D may be TRBD2 (6 bases). Trimming took off 6 bases at V and 0 bases at J, with 8 bases between the two ends. CDR1 is KGHDR and CDR2 is SFDVKD in the germline V gene. This CDR3 has 13 residues. CDR3 sequence: CATSLAHSYEQYF. The CDR3 DNA reads TGTGCCACCAGTCTAGCGCACTCCTACGAGCAGTACTTC.

CDR3 bases: TGTGCCAGCAGCCTCGCAGCGGCCGGACAAAACATTCAGTACTTC. Its protein product is CASSLAAAGQNIQYF. V usage is TRBV3-1 and J usage is TRBJ2-4; D is perhaps TRBD2 (5 bases). CDR3 length: 15 residues. Trimming shortened V by 4 bases and J by 5 bases, and 15 bases separated the two germline ends. The germline V gene has CDR1 LGHDT and CDR2 YNNKEL (reference sequence).

The genes are TRBV6-6 and TRBJ2-5; D gene unclear. Germline V lookup: CDR1 MNHNY, CDR2 SVGAGI (reference sequence). The germline V and J ends were trimmed by 0 bases and 5 bases, with 13 bases remaining between them. The CDR3 has 15 amino acids. This chain's CDR3 is CASSYSTGYGETQYF. The CDR3 nucleotides read TGTGCCAGCAGTTACTCGACCGGATATGGGGAGACCCAGTACTTC.

This sequence joins TRBV3-1 and TRBJ2-3; 10 nucleotides align to TRBD2. Germline V gene data show CDR1 as LGHDT and CDR2 as YNNKEL (reference sequence). The CDR3 length is 18 residues. V shed 1 base and J 5 bases; nucleotides not matched to a gene: 12. The CDR3 sequence: CASSQGVWPSGGGDTQYF. The CDR3 nucleotides read TGTGCCAGCAGCCAAGGGGTCTGGCCTAGCGGGGGCGGAGATACGCAGTATTTT.

The CDR3 DNA reads TGCGCCAGCAGCGCATCCGGGACTCCCGGCGAGCAGTACTTC. Translation: CASSASGTPGEQYF. J is TRBJ2-7 and V is TRBV5-1, with TRBD2 as a possible D gene (6 bases). Trimming removed 4 bases from V and 6 bases from J, with 17 bases in between. Germline V gives CDR1 SGHRS, CDR2 YFSETQ. The CDR3 runs to 14 residues.

The chain is built from TRBV2 and TRBJ1-4; D gene ambiguous. The V and J ends lost 4 bases and 10 bases respectively, with 16 bases between them. The CDR3 is 14 residues long. Germline V gene data show CDR1 as SNHLY and CDR2 as FYNNEI. The CDR3 sequence: CASSARTSSGKLFF. The CDR3 DNA is TGTGCCAGCAGTGCTAGGACTTCCAGTGGAAAACTGTTTTTT.

The table lists this clonotype with a count of one. V and J are TRBV20-1 and TRBJ2-2; tentative D call: TRBD1 (6 bases). The V end was cut by 1 base, the J end by 7 bases, with 10 bases between. Germline lookup yields CDR1 DFQATT and CDR2 SNEGSKA (reference sequence). This CDR3 spans 13 amino acids. CDR3 DNA: TGCAGTGCTAGAGGAGGGGGTAACGGGGAGCTGTTTTTT. This sequence encodes CSARGGGNGELFF.

The chain has TRBV19 and TRBJ2-3, with D maybe TRBD1 (6 bases). Trimming stripped 7 bases from V and 2 bases from J, with 13 bases between. Germline-derived CDR1 and CDR2 are LNHDA and SQIVND (reference sequence). This CDR3 region has 14 residues. CDR3: CASKTGSFTDTQYF. The CDR3 DNA follows: TGTGCCAGTAAAACAGGGAGTTTCACAGATACGCAGTATTTT.

The gene calls are TRBV5-1 and TRBJ2-5; D not resolved. Germline V gene sequence: CDR1 SGHRS, CDR2 YFSETQ. The V and J ends lost 4 bases and 0 bases respectively, with 7 bases between them. CDR3 length equals 13 residues. The CDR3 loop reads CASSPVYQETQYF. The DNA for the CDR3 is TGCGCCAGCAGCCCAGTGTACCAAGAGACCCAGTACTTC.

The V gene is TRBV20-1, the J gene TRBJ2-5; possible D gene TRBD2, 6 bases. There are 17 residues in the CDR3. In germline, CDR1 is DFQATT, CDR2 SNEGSKA (reference sequence). V lost 2 bases and J 1 base, leaving 20 bases between the germline ends. This CDR3 is CSARSDRRRRVQETQYF. CDR3 coding DNA: TGCAGTGCTAGATCGGACCGACGGAGGAGGGTCCAAGAGACCCAGTACTTC.

The rearrangement uses TRBV5-1 and TRBJ2-1, with TRBD1 identical over 9 bases. The V gene's germline CDR1 is SGHRS and CDR2 YFSETQ. V lost 6 bases, J lost 7 bases, and 14 bases stayed unmatched. This CDR3 contains 16 residues. CDR3: CASTQRTGVVVNEQFF. DNA for the CDR3: TGCGCCAGCACCCAAAGGACAGGGGTTGTCGTGAATGAGCAGTTCTTC.

This clonotype occurred once. The V gene is TRBV30, the J gene TRBJ2-7; D possibly corresponds to TRBD2 (5 bases). Between the trimmed V and J ends, which lost 3 bases and 1 base, there was a span of 25 bases. Germline V gene sequence: CDR1 GTSNPN, CDR2 SVGIG (reference sequence). The CDR3 is 18 residues long. The CDR3 coding sequence is TGTGCCTGGAGCCGACCCCCGTCCGGATTGGGGAGATCCTACGAGCAGTACTTC. Its translation is CAWSRPPSGLGRSYEQYF.

The V and J genes are TRBV29-1 and TRBJ2-1; D unclear. In germline, CDR1 is SQVTM, CDR2 ANQGSEA. V was trimmed by 2 bases and J by 10 bases, leaving 6 bases between them. The CDR3 totals 10 residues. The CDR3 nucleotides read TGCAGCGTTGAACGGGCCGAGCAGTTCTTC. As protein: CSVERAEQFF.

The chain couples TRBV3-1 to TRBJ1-2; D may be TRBD1 (6 bases). Germline CDR1 is LGHDT and CDR2 is YNNKEL (reference sequence). V dropped 3 bases and J dropped 7 bases, with 18 bases sitting between them. The CDR3 is 15 amino acids. Written as DNA, the CDR3 is TGTGCCAGCAGCCATCTAGGACAGCGGAACGTTGGCTACACCTTC. This codes for CASSHLGQRNVGYTF.

The chain employs TRBV6-5 and TRBJ2-5, with 7 bases matching TRBD1. The length of the CDR3 is 14 residues. CDR1 MNHEY and CDR2 SVGAGI come from the germline V gene. Germline trimming cut 5 bases from V and 5 bases from J; bases unmatched to any gene: 8. The CDR3 loop is CASSPTGKLETQYF. The CDR3 DNA follows: TGTGCCAGCAGTCCGACAGGGAAATTGGAGACCCAGTACTTC.